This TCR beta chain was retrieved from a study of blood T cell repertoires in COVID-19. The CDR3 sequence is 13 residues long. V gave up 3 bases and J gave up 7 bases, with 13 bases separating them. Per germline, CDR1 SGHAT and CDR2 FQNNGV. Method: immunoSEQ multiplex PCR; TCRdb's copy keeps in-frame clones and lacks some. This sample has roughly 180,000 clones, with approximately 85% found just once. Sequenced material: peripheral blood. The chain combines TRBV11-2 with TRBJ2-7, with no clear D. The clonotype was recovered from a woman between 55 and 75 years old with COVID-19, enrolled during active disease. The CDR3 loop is CASSLVQVGEQYF. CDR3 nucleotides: TGTGCCAGCAGCTTGGTTCAGGTTGGAGAGCAGTACTTC.